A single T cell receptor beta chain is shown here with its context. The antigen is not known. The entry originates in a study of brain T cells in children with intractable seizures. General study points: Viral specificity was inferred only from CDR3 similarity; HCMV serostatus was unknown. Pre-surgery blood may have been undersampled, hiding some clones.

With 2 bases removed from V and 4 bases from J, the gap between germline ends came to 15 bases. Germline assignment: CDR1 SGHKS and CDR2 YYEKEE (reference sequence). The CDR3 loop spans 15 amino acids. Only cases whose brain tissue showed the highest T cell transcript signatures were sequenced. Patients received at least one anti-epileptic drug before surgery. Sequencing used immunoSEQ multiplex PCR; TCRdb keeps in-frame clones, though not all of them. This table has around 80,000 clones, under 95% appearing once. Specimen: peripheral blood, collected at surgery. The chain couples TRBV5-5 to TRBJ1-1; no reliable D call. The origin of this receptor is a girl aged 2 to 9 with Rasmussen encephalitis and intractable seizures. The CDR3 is CASSFSPGDGTEAFF. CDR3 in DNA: TGTGCCAGCAGCTTTTCCCCCGGGGATGGCACTGAAGCTTTCTTT.